These 18 T cell receptor beta chains share one sample of origin, sequenced in a study of human T cells and chemical hapten exposure. The sample's time point: patch test 3, about 24 weeks after DPC sensitization. Treatment of the sample: therapeutic diphenylcyclopropenone sensitization with weekly scalp DPC. TCRdb re-analysed the RACE reads in MiXCR, keeping a single row per CDR3 protein. Counted here are some 64,000 distinct CDR3 sequences, about 11% occurring once; the ten biggest clones make up more than 2%. This sample comprised whole blood, obtained in connection with sensitization to the hapten diphenylcyclopropenone (DPC). The receptor set was obtained from a woman aged 25 to 39 with alopecia areata. Some clones in this sample may be carry-over from other donors' samples.

This clonotype appeared a few times. The chain uses TRBV12-3 or TRBV12-4 and TRBJ2-5, with a possible D match to TRBD2 (6 bases). Trimming took 1 base from V and 4 from J, leaving 16 bases between them. The CDR3 length is 16 residues. CDR3 DNA: TGTGCCAGCAGTTTAGGCGGGACCCGAATCGGAGAGACCCAGTACTTC. Its protein product is CASSLGGTRIGETQYF.

In this sample, this clonotype turned up many times. The chain joins TRBV4-1 to TRBJ2-2; D is uncertain. Germline V lookup: CDR1 MGHRA, CDR2 YSYEKL. Trimming removed 1 base from V and 11 bases from J, with 8 bases in between. CDR3 size: 12 residues. CDR3 in DNA: TGCGCCAGCAGCCAAGTAGGGCGCGAGCTGTTTTTT. Its protein is CASSQVGRELFF.

This clonotype was counted between two and nine times. This sequence joins TRBV4-3 and TRBJ2-4; D is possibly TRBD1 (5 bases). Germline CDR1 reads LGHNA; CDR2 reads YSLEER. The CDR3 totals 14 residues. V gave up 2 bases and J gave up 7 bases, with 12 bases separating them. Written as DNA, the CDR3 is TGCGCCAGCAGCCAACAGGGCTCAATGAACATTCAGTACTTC. Translation gives CASSQQGSMNIQYF.

V usage is TRBV28 and J usage is TRBJ2-7; D remains ambiguous. Germline assignment: CDR1 MDHEN and CDR2 SYDVKM. V was clipped by 6 bases and J by 0 bases, with 9 bases between them. The CDR3 contains 13 residues. CDR3 region: CASRLTSSYEQYF. The CDR3 DNA reads TGTGCCAGCAGACTTACGAGCTCCTACGAGCAGTACTTC.

This clonotype was seen more than once but under ten times. J is TRBJ2-1 and V is TRBV4-3; D is unresolved. Germline-derived CDR1 and CDR2 are LGHNA and YSLEER. The CDR3 extends over 14 amino acids. Trimming left V 1 base short and J 5 bases short, with 9 bases between. The CDR3 DNA sequence: TGCGCCAGCAGCCAAGCGCGTACTAACAATGAGCAGTTCTTC. Translated: CASSQARTNNEQFF.

This clonotype appeared a few times. V and J are TRBV4-3 and TRBJ2-1; 7 bases are shared with TRBD2. V lost 0 bases and J lost 3; bases outside the gene matches: 2. Germline assignment: CDR1 LGHNA and CDR2 YSLEER. This CDR3 comprises 15 residues. Here the CDR3 DNA reads TGCGCCAGCAGCCAAGACCGGGACTACTACAATGAGCAGTTCTTC. Its protein product is CASSQDRDYYNEQFF.

This clonotype has at least ten counts. The genes are TRBV10-3 and TRBJ2-5; a weak D match, TRBD2 (6 bases). V was trimmed by 11 bases and J by 0 bases, leaving 13 bases between them. The germline CDR1 and CDR2 sequences are ENHRY and SYGVKD. The CDR3 sequence is 13 residues long. In DNA, the CDR3 is TGTGCCGTTTCTACGGGGGACCAAGAGACCCAGTACTTC. It yields the protein CAVSTGDQETQYF.

This clonotype was counted a single time. The chain couples TRBV2 to TRBJ2-3; D not resolved. Germline values: CDR1 SNHLY, CDR2 FYNNEI. There are 11 residues in the CDR3. V was pared by 6 bases and J by 6 bases, with 7 bases between. CDR3 sequence (DNA): TGTGCCAGCAGGGTGTATGATACGCAGTATTTT. Its protein product is CASRVYDTQYF.

This clonotype was detected ten times or more. The gene calls are TRBV9 and TRBJ1-2; TRBD1 is a possible D gene (5 bases). CDR1 is SGDLS, CDR2 YYNGEE, per germline. Trimming took off 3 bases at V and 3 bases at J, with 18 bases between the two ends. The CDR3 consists of 16 residues. DNA of the CDR3: TGTGCCAGCAGCGAAGGCAGGGAGCCAGGAGACTATGGCTACACCTTC. It yields the protein CASSEGREPGDYGYTF.

About this clonotype itself: Being one base from a much bigger clone, this may be a read error. The V call is TRBV28, the J call TRBJ1-5, with D uncertain. Per germline, CDR1 MDHEN and CDR2 SYDVKM. The CDR3 consists of 12 residues. V lost 6 bases and J lost 2, with 5 bases in between. The CDR3 spells CASREGNQPQHF. CDR3 in DNA: TGTGCCAGCAGGGAGGGCAATCAGCCCCAGCATTTT.

The chain couples TRBV12-3 or TRBV12-4 to TRBJ1-1; D perhaps matches TRBD1 (5 bases). Trimming took 7 bases from V and 0 from J, leaving 15 bases between them. CDR3 size: 15 residues. CDR3 nucleotides: TGTGCCAGCACCCCCCGGGGGGGACTGAACACTGAAGCTTTCTTT. It yields the protein CASTPRGGLNTEAFF.

This clonotype appeared many times. The chain has TRBV20-1 and TRBJ2-7; no reliable D call. Germline loops: CDR1 DFQATT, CDR2 SNEGSKA (reference sequence). Trimming left V 1 base short and J 2 bases short, with 9 bases between. The CDR3 covers 13 residues. DNA of the CDR3: TGCAGTGCTAGAGGGAGCTCCCCCTACGAGCAGTACTTC. It translates to CSARGSSPYEQYF.

This clonotype was recorded a few times. The chain combines TRBV27 with TRBJ2-7, with 12 bases fitting TRBD2. The CDR3 consists of 19 residues. J gave up 2 bases and V 5 bases, and 16 bases lay outside the gene matches. CDR1 MNHEY and CDR2 SMNVEV come from the germline V gene (reference sequence). Here the CDR3 DNA reads TGTGCCAGCAGTCCCCCCTTAACTAGCGGGAGGTCGCCTACCTACGAGCAGTACTTC. The encoded protein is CASSPPLTSGRSPTYEQYF.

This clonotype was found a few times. The J gene is TRBJ2-4, the V gene TRBV7-9; a possible D gene is TRBD1 (6 bases). Trimming stripped 6 bases from V and 9 bases from J, with 18 bases between. CDR1 is SEHNR, CDR2 FQNEAQ, per germline (reference sequence). This CDR3 is built from 14 residues. This chain's CDR3 is CASRGARLIRIQYF. Written as DNA, the CDR3 is TGTGCCAGCAGGGGGGCGCGGCTGATTCGCATTCAGTACTTC.

The chain has TRBV9 and TRBJ2-3; 9 bases fit TRBD2. V was pared by 0 bases and J by 4 bases, with 0 bases of the junction left unmatched. The CDR3 consists of 14 residues. Germline V CDR1 and CDR2: SGDLS, YYNGEE. The CDR3 bases are TGTGCCAGCAGCGTAGGCGGGAGGGCAGATACGCAGTATTTT. Encoded protein: CASSVGGRADTQYF.

This clonotype has at least ten counts. The gene calls are TRBV6-2 or TRBV6-3 and TRBJ2-5; 11 bases line up with TRBD2. This CDR3 is 18 amino acids long. Looked up from germline, CDR1 is MNHEY and CDR2 is SVGEGT. With 6 bases clipped from V and 5 bases from J, the junction kept 17 bases outside the gene matches. CDR3 coding DNA: TGTGCCAGCAGCGGCGTCCGGCTAGCGGGGGGTCCGCTGGAGACCCAGTACTTC. Translating gives CASSGVRLAGGPLETQYF.

This chain links TRBV11-2 with TRBJ2-5; D possibly corresponds to TRBD1 (6 bases). This CDR3 contains 14 residues. Germline V gene data show CDR1 as SGHAT and CDR2 as FQNNGV. V lost 4 bases, J lost 1 base, and 10 bases lay in between. CDR3 sequence reads: CASSSTGFQETQYF. The CDR3 DNA sequence: TGTGCCAGCAGCTCCACAGGGTTCCAAGAGACCCAGTACTTC.

V and J are TRBV6-6 and TRBJ2-3; unclear D gene. Trimming left V 2 bases short and J 5 bases short, with 5 bases between. This CDR3 is built from 12 residues. The germline CDR1 and CDR2 sequences are MNHNY and SVGAGI (reference sequence). CDR3 residues: CASSYPLDTQYF. The DNA for the CDR3 is TGTGCCAGCAGTTACCCCCTAGATACGCAGTATTTT.